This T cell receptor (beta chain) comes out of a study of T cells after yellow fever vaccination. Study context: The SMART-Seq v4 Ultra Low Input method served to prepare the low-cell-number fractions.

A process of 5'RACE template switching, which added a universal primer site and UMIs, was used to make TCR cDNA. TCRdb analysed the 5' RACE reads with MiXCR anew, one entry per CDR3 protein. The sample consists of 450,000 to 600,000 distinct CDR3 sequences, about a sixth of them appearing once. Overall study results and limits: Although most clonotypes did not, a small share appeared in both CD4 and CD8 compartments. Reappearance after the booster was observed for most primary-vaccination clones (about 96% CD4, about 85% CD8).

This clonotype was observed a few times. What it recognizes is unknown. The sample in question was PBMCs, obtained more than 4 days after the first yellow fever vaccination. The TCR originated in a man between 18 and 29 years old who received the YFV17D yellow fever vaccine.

The CDR3 is CSARAWGQGNIQYF. The CDR3 coding sequence is TGCAGTGCTAGAGCGTGGGGCCAGGGAAACATTCAGTACTTC. The rearrangement joins TRBV20-1 to TRBJ2-4, with D maybe TRBD1 (5 bases). Trimming cost V 1 base and J 6 bases, with 13 bases left between them. The CDR3 totals 14 residues. Germline loops: CDR1 DFQATT, CDR2 SNEGSKA (reference sequence).